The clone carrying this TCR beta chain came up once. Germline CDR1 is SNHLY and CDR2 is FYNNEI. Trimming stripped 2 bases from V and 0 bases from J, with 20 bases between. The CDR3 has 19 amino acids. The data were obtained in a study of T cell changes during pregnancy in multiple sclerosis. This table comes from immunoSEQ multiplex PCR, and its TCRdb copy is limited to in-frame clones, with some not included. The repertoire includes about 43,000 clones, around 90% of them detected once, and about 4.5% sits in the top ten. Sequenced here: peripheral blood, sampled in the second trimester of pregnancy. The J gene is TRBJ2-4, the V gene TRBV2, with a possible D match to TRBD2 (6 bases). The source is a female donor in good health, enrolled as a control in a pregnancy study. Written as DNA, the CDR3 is TGTGCCAGCAGTGAAAGTTCGGGAGAGATATTCTTAGCCAAAAACATTCAGTACTTC. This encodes CASSESSGEIFLAKNIQYF.